The 20 T cell receptor beta chains presented below share a single source sample, sequenced in a study of blood T cells in healthy people across ages (dated by TCRdb to the mid-2010s). The library was made by 5' RACE. TCRdb lists the instrument as Illumina HiSeq 2500. A second about 6 to 11 cycle PCR used a sample-barcoded 5' primer and a J-beta primer mix. In-frame beta chains were kept once TCRdb had trimmed the public reads at Q25 with fastp and called clones with MiXCR. Each record represents a unique CDR3 protein, reported with the most common genes and DNA among its rows. In this sample the table shows some 1.4 million distinct CDR3 sequences, about 43% of which occur a single time. The top ten clones comprise roughly 7.7% of the sample. Sequencing was performed on blood. Source of these receptors: a woman under 30 in good health.

This clonotype appeared a few times. This chain uses TRBV27 with TRBJ2-3; no reliable D call. The CDR3 covers 16 residues. The V end lost 3 bases, the J end lost 3 bases, and 16 bases lay between the germline ends. The germline V gene encodes CDR1 MNHEY and CDR2 SMNVEV (reference sequence). The CDR3 protein is CASSLGQPVKTDTQYF. The CDR3 nucleotides read TGTGCCAGCAGTTTGGGCCAGCCTGTGAAGACAGATACGCAGTATTTT.

The chain uses TRBV9 and TRBJ2-1, with TRBD2 matching over 12 bases. The CDR3 has 15 residues. V was pared by 0 bases and J by 8 bases, with 3 bases of the junction left unmatched. Germline assignment: CDR1 SGDLS and CDR2 YYNGEE. This CDR3 is CASSVGLAGVDEQFF. DNA for the CDR3: TGTGCCAGCAGCGTAGGACTAGCGGGGGTTGATGAGCAGTTCTTC. The variable domain in full, with the rest retrieved from reference TRBV9 and TRBJ2-1, is DSGVTQTPKHLITATGQRVTLRCSPRSGDLSVYWYQQSLDQGLQFLIQYYNGEERAKGNILERFSAQQFPDLHSELNLSSLELGDSALYFCASSVGLAGVDEQFFGPGTRLTVL.

This clonotype has only a few counts. This sequence joins TRBV20-1 and TRBJ1-2; perhaps TRBD1 as D (6 bases). CDR3 length: 12 residues. Per germline, CDR1 DFQATT and CDR2 SNEGSKA (reference sequence). Trimming stripped 5 bases from V and 8 bases from J, with 15 bases between. CDR3 bases: TGCAGTGCTTCAACCACGACAGGAGGCTACACCTTC. Its protein is CSASTTTGGYTF.

Points on this clonotype: At one end, the junction sequence differs from germline, possibly due to a read error. The genes are TRBV7-2 and TRBJ2-5, with 8 bases that match TRBD2. Germline assignment: CDR1 SGHTA and CDR2 FQGNSA. The length of the CDR3 is 18 residues. DNA for the CDR3: TGTGCCTGCAGCTTAAATCCCCTTCGGGGGGGCCTTCAGGAGACCCAGTACTTC. This encodes CACSLNPLRGGLQETQYF.

This clonotype has just one count. The V call is TRBV30, the J call TRBJ2-5; TRBD1 matches at 8 bases. Germline V gene data show CDR1 as GTSNPN and CDR2 as SVGIG (reference sequence). The trim removed 3 bases at V and 7 bases at J, leaving 7 bases unmatched. The CDR3 has 13 amino acids. The CDR3 reads CAWSGQGSWTQYF. The CDR3, as DNA: TGTGCCTGGAGCGGACAGGGTAGCTGGACCCAGTACTTC.

This rearrangement joins TRBV20-1 to TRBJ2-1; the D is unclear. Trimming took off 5 bases at V and 5 bases at J, with 10 bases between the two ends. From germline, CDR1 is DFQATT and CDR2 SNEGSKA (reference sequence). The CDR3 consists of 12 residues. The CDR3 loop is CSAHSRNNEQFF. CDR3 sequence (DNA): TGCAGTGCTCACTCCAGGAACAATGAGCAGTTCTTC.

On this clonotype itself: This sequence may be a read error, since a much larger clone differs from it by one base. The J gene is TRBJ2-7, the V gene TRBV29-1, with TRBD1 identical over 8 bases. This CDR3 has 13 residues. Germline CDR1 SQVTM, CDR2 ANQGSEA. V dropped 4 bases and J dropped 10; count of bases not matched to a gene: 12. Here the CDR3 reads CSVGGQGGESQYF. The CDR3 bases are TGCAGCGTTGGAGGACAGGGAGGAGAGAGCCAGTACTTC.

The CDR3 reads CASEGRTSSYEQYF. The CDR3 coding sequence is TGTGCCAGCGAGGGGCGGACGAGCTCCTACGAGCAGTACTTC. J is TRBJ2-7 and V is TRBV6-6; D assignment may be TRBD1 or TRBD2 (5 bases each). This CDR3 contains 14 residues. Trimming left V 8 bases short and J 0 bases short, with 14 bases between. Germline-derived CDR1 and CDR2 are MNHNY and SVGAGI (reference sequence).

This chain uses TRBV4-2 with TRBJ2-4, with 7 bases aligning to TRBD2. CDR1 is LGHNA and CDR2 is YNFKEQ in the germline V gene. The CDR3 is 15 residues long. V lost 1 base to trimming and J lost 4 bases; unmatched junction nucleotides: 4. This chain's CDR3 is CASSQAGGRKNIQYF. The CDR3 DNA is TGTGCCAGCAGCCAAGCGGGGGGAAGAAAAAACATTCAGTACTTC.

This CDR3 reads CASSLQGGREDTQYF. The CDR3 DNA follows: TGCGCCAGCAGCCTGCAAGGGGGGAGGGAAGATACGCAGTATTTT. V is TRBV4-1 and J is TRBJ2-3; D might be TRBD2 (7 bases). Per the germline V gene, CDR1 is MGHRA and CDR2 is YSYEKL. The CDR3 is made up of 15 amino acids. Trimming cost V 4 bases and J 5 bases, with 16 bases left between them.

The chain links TRBV6-5 to TRBJ2-3, with D possibly matching TRBD2 (6 bases). The CDR3 has 17 amino acids. Germline V gene sequence: CDR1 MNHEY, CDR2 SVGAGI. V was shortened by 2 bases and J by 4 bases, with 19 bases between the two germline ends. CDR3 sequence reads: CASSYKRGASGADTQYF. For the CDR3, the DNA is TGTGCCAGCAGTTACAAACGCGGGGCTAGTGGGGCAGATACGCAGTATTTT.

J is TRBJ2-2 and V is TRBV5-1, with TRBD1 matching over 8 bases. V was clipped by 6 bases and J by 2 bases; unmatched bases: 9. The CDR3 is 16 amino acids. Per the germline V gene, CDR1 is SGHRS and CDR2 is YFSETQ. CDR3 sequence: CASKETGAHNTGELFF. CDR3 DNA sequence: TGCGCCAGCAAAGAGACAGGGGCCCACAACACCGGGGAGCTGTTTTTT.

The CDR3 spells CASSRIGGPDTQYF. The CDR3 DNA follows: TGTGCCAGCAGCCGTATTGGGGGCCCAGATACGCAGTATTTT. The chain joins TRBV6-6 to TRBJ2-3; tentative D call: TRBD1 (6 bases). This CDR3 has 14 residues. V lost 6 bases and J lost 4, with 14 bases in between. The germline V gene has CDR1 MNHNY and CDR2 SVGAGI (reference sequence).

CDR3 loop: CASSYSGIAGVREQYF. CDR3 in DNA: TGTGCCAGCAGTTACTCGGGAATAGCGGGGGTACGAGAGCAGTACTTC. This sequence joins TRBV6-5 and TRBJ2-5; 9 bases fit TRBD2. In germline, CDR1 is MNHEY, CDR2 SVGAGI. This CDR3 has 16 amino acids. J was trimmed by 11 bases and V by 0 bases; bases with no gene match: 13.

The genes are TRBV10-3 and TRBJ1-1, with a weak D call TRBD1 (5 bases). V lost 7 bases, J lost 1 base, and 10 bases lay in between. Germline CDR1 is ENHRY and CDR2 is SYGVKD. This CDR3 spans 13 amino acids. The CDR3 region is CAITGTQNTEAFF. DNA of the CDR3: TGTGCCATCACCGGGACCCAGAACACTGAAGCTTTCTTT.

At least ten counts were recorded for this clonotype. The chain joins TRBV4-1 to TRBJ2-5; D gene uncertain. The J call is in doubt because the DNA end fits TRBJ2-7 better. This CDR3 spans 17 amino acids. Per germline, CDR1 MGHRA and CDR2 YSYEKL. Written as DNA, the CDR3 is TGCGCCAGCAGCCAAGTGTCGTTTGGCACTCCTTTATCCGAGCAGTACTTC. This translates into CASSQVSFGTPLSEQYF.

The chain is built from TRBV16 and TRBJ1-5, with D perhaps matching TRBD1 (6 bases). CDR1 and CDR2 from the germline V gene are KGHSY and FQNENV. The CDR3 runs to 14 residues. Trimming cost V 0 bases and J 5 bases, with 8 bases left between them. CDR3 region: CASSQSPGDQPQHF. The CDR3 nucleotides are TGTGCCAGCAGCCAATCCCCAGGGGATCAGCCCCAGCATTTT.

This clonotype appeared many times. The V and J genes are TRBV27 and TRBJ1-1, with 7 bases aligning to TRBD1. CDR3 length: 15 residues. Losses at the gene ends were 2 bases for V and 1 base for J; bases not matched to a gene: 4. CDR1 is MNHEY and CDR2 is SMNVEV in the germline V gene (reference sequence). The CDR3 region has the DNA TGTGCCAGCAGTTTAGGGCAGGGGGAGAACACTGAAGCTTTCTTT. Translation gives CASSLGQGENTEAFF.

The rearrangement links TRBV10-3 to TRBJ2-1; 11 bases map to TRBD2. The CDR3 has 15 amino acids. Germline CDR1 reads ENHRY; CDR2 reads SYGVKD. With 6 bases clipped from V and 5 bases from J, the junction kept 6 bases outside the gene matches. The CDR3 loop reads CAIREPGLADNEQFF. CDR3 bases: TGTGCCATCAGGGAACCGGGACTAGCGGACAATGAGCAGTTCTTC.

V is TRBV28 and J is TRBJ2-7; a weak D match, TRBD2 (6 bases). The germline CDR1 and CDR2 sequences are MDHEN and SYDVKM. The CDR3 sequence is 14 residues long. V was clipped by 6 bases and J by 2 bases, with 14 bases between them. The CDR3 region is CASSPAGLTYEQYF. CDR3 DNA sequence: TGTGCCAGCAGCCCCGCCGGACTAACCTACGAGCAGTACTTC.